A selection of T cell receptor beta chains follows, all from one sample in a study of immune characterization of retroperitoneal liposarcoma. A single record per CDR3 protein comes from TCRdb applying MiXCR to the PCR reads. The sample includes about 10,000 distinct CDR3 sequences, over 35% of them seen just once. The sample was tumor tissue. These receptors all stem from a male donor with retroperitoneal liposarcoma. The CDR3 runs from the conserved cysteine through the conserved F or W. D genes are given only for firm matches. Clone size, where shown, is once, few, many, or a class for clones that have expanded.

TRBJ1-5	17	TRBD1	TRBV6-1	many	TGTGCCAGCAGTCCCGGGACAGGGGGTGCCAACAATCAGCCCCAGCATTTT	CASSPGTGGANNQPQHF
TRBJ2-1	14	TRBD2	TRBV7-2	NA	TGTGCCAGCAGCCCTAGCACGGGGGGTAATGAGCAGTTCTTC	CASSPSTGGNEQFF
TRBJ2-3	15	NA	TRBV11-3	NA	TGTGCCAGCAGCCCCCGCACGGGAGTAACAGATACGCAGTATTTT	CASSPRTGVTDTQYF
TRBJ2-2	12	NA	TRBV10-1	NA	TGCGCCAGCAGTGAGGGAGGCGGGGAGCTGTTTTTT	CASSEGGGELFF
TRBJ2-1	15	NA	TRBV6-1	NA	TGTGCCAGCAGTGTCCCGGACACCAATCCCTACGAGCAGTTCTTC	CASSVPDTNPYEQFF
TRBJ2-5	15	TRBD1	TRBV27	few	TGTGCCAGCAGTTTGGGACAGGGCTCACAAGAGACCCAGTACTTC	CASSLGQGSQETQYF
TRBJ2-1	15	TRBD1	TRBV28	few	TGTGCCAGCAGTTTTCTGGGACAGGGCCACAATGAGCAGTTCTTC	CASSFLGQGHNEQFF
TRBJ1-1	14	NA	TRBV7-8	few	TGTGCCAGCAGCTTAGCAGGGGCGGGACCCAAAGCTTTCTTT	CASSLAGAGPKAFF
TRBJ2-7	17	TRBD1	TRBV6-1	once	TGTGCCAGCAGTGAAAGAGGTTGGGGGACAGGGGCTTCCGAGCAGTACTTC	CASSERGWGTGASEQYF
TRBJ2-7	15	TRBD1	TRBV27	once	TGTGCCAGCAGCCGGACAGGGGGCCTTGGCAACGAGCAGTACTTC	CASSRTGGLGNEQYF
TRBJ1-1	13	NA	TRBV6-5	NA	TGTGCCGCTTCCCTAGGGACAAACACTGAAGCTTTCTTT	CAASLGTNTEAFF
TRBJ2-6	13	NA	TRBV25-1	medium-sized	TGTGCCAGCAGTTTCTCTGGGGCCAACGTCCTGACTTTC	CASSFSGANVLTF
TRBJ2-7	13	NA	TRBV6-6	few	TGTGCCAGCAGTTACTCATCGGGGGCCGAGCAGTACTTC	CASSYSSGAEQYF
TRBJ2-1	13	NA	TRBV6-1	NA	TGTGCCAGCAGTGTCTCTTCAGGCTACGAGCAGTTCTTC	CASSVSSGYEQFF
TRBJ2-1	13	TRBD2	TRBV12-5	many	TGTGCTAGTGGTTCCTCCGGGGGAGGGCACCTTACCTTC	CASGSSGGGHLTF
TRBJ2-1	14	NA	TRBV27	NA	TGTGCCAGCAGTTTATCAGGACGGTACAATGAGCAGTTCTTC	CASSLSGRYNEQFF
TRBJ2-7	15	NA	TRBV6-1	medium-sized	TGTGCCAGCAAACTCCTTGGACAGAGAGACTACGAGCAGTACTTC	CASKLLGQRDYEQYF
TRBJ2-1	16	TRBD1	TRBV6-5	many	TGTGCCAGCAGTTACTCGTCCGGGACAGGGGGCAATGAGCAGTTCTTC	CASSYSSGTGGNEQFF
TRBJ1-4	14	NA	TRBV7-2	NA	TGTGCCAGCAGCTTTAGTAGAACTAATGAAAAACTGTTTTTT	CASSFSRTNEKLFF
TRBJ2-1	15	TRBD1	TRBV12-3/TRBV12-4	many	TGTGCCAGCAGTTGGGGGGACAGGGAGTCTGAGACCCAGTTCTTC	CASSWGDRESETQFF
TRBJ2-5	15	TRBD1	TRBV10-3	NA	TGTGCCATCAGTGAAAAGACAGGGGGAGGGGAGACCCAGTACTTC	CAISEKTGGGETQYF
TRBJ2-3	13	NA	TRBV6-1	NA	TGTGCCAGCATGTATAGGAATACAGATACGCAGTATTTT	CASMYRNTDTQYF
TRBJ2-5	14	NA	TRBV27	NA	TGTGCCAGCTCTCAGGGGAGAATTCAGGAGACCCAGTACTTC	CASSQGRIQETQYF
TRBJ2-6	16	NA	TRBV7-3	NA	TGTGCCAGCAGCTCCCTGGGGGAATCTGGGGCCAACGTCCTGACTTTC	CASSSLGESGANVLTF
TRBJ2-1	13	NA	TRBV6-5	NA	TGTGCCAGCAGTTACTCGCTCTACAATGAGCAGTTCTTC	CASSYSLYNEQFF
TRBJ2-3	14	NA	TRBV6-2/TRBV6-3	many	TGTGCCAGCAGCAGAGTGGGGGGCACAGATACGCAGTATTTT	CASSRVGGTDTQYF
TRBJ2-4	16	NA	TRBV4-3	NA	TGCGCCAGCAGCCAAGACCCTATGGGGAACTACAATGAGCAGTACTTC	CASSQDPMGNYNEQYF
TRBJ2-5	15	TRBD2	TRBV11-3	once	TGTGCCAGCAGCTTAGGACTAGCGGAACAAGAGACCCAGTACTTC	CASSLGLAEQETQYF
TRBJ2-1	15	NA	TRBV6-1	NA	TGTGCCAGCACCCGCAGCCCGGGGTCGATCAATGAGCAGTTCTTC	CASTRSPGSINEQFF
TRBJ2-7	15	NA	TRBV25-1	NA	TGTGCCAGCAGTGAATCAGGTGTAAAGGGGTCCGAGCAGTACTTC	CASSESGVKGSEQYF
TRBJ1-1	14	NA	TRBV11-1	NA	TGTGCCAGCAGCTTAGCTACGGGGCGGACTGAAGCTTTCTTT	CASSLATGRTEAFF
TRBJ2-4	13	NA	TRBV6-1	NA	TGTGCCAGCACCCGAGCGGCAGAAAACATTCAGTACTTC	CASTRAAENIQYF
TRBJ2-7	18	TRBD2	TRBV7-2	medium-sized	TGTGCCAGCAGCTTAGCTTCTAGCGGGAGTTCCTACTCCTACGAGCAGTACTTC	CASSLASSGSSYSYEQYF
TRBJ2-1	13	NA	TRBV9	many	TGTGCCAGCAGCGTAGGATTCCCCAATGAGCAGTTCTTC	CASSVGFPNEQFF
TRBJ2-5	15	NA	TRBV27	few	TGTGCCAGCAGTCCACAAACCAGGGATGCGGAGACCCAGTACTTC	CASSPQTRDAETQYF
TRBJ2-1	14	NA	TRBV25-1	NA	TGTGCCAGCAGTAAGGGGGAGGGCTACAATGAGCAGTTCTTC	CASSKGEGYNEQFF
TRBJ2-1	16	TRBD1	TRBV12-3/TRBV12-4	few	TGTGCCAGCAGTTTAGCCGGGACAGGGGGCTACAATGAGCAGTTCTTC	CASSLAGTGGYNEQFF
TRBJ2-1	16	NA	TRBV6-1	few	TGTGCCAGCAAGACCTTGACCTACAGCGGCGAATACGAGCAGTTCTTC	CASKTLTYSGEYEQFF
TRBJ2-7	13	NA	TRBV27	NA	TGTGCCAGCAGGAGGGGGACACCTTACGAGCAGTACTTC	CASRRGTPYEQYF
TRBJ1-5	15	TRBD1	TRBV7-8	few	TGTGCCAGCAGCTTAGCGGGACAGGTTAGTCAGCCCCAGCATTTT	CASSLAGQVSQPQHF
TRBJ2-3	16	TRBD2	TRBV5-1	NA	TGCGCCAGCACTGGGGGAGGGAGGGCCGGCACAGATACGCAGTATTTT	CASTGGGRAGTDTQYF
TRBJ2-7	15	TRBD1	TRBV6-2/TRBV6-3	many	TGTGCCAGCAGTTACCGATCCGGGACAGCAAACGAGCAGTACTTC	CASSYRSGTANEQYF
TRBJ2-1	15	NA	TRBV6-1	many	TGTGCCAGCCAGCCGATGACAGGTGGAAGGAATGAGCAGTTCTTC	CASQPMTGGRNEQFF
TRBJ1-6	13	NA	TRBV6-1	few	TGTGCCACCTCACGACAGACAAATTCACCCCTCCACTTT	CATSRQTNSPLHF
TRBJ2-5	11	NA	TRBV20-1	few	TGCAGTGGTGGGCCCGCGGAGACCCAGTACTTC	CSGGPAETQYF
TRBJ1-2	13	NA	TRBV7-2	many	TGTGCCAGCAGCCGCGCGGGTCCCTATGGCTACACCTTC	CASSRAGPYGYTF
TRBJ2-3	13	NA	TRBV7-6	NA	TGTTCCAGCAGCTTAGCGGCCCTGGATACGCAGTATTTT	CSSSLAALDTQYF
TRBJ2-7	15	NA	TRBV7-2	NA	TGTGCCAGCAGCTTAGACCGCTCCTTATCCTACGAGCAGTACTTC	CASSLDRSLSYEQYF